This T cell receptor beta chain stems from a study of T cells after yellow fever vaccination (dated by TCRdb to the late 2010s). Background on the whole study: The SMART-Seq v4 Ultra Low Input RNA kit was used to prepare libraries from fractions with low cell numbers. Bulk TCR alpha and beta repertoires were sequenced longitudinally to track T-cell clones before and after primary and booster YFV17D yellow fever vaccination. Two healthy male donors, one aged 18 to 30 and one aged 30 to 40 years, made up the cohort. Bulk PBMC replicates and cell subsets were isolated from blood drawn at multiple timepoints before and after both primary and secondary immunization.

The sequencing machine was an Illumina NovaSeq 6000. TCR cDNA was synthesized by 5'RACE template switching, through which a universal primer site and unique molecular identifiers were introduced. cDNA synthesis was primed from both the TCR alpha and TCR beta constant segments. Libraries were amplified in two PCR steps, with sample barcodes and sequencing adapters added in the second step. Sequencing of the libraries was done on either Illumina HiSeq 2500 (2x100 bp) or NovaSeq (2x150 bp). As for the authors' bioinformatics: MIGEC was used to demultiplex reads and collapse the reads into UMI consensus sequences, and MiXCR was used for V(D)J alignment. Vaccine-responding clonotypes were defined with edgeR using replicate PBMC samples, requiring FDR below 0.01 and a log2 fold change above 5 up to day 15. Each bulk clonotype was labeled CD4 or CD8 based on which sequenced repertoire, CD4 or CD8, contained the clonotype at higher abundance. TCRdb's own reprocessing of the public reads used fastp at Q25 and MiXCR and kept productive beta chains. CDR3 protein duplicates are merged, each entry listing the most common genes and DNA. What appears here as the V and J calls and clone size reflects TCRdb's work, not the paper's. The sample table lists some 200,000 distinct CDR3 sequences, under 3.5% of them with a count of one. Together, the top ten hold under 3.5% of the sample.

As for this clonotype: This clone's antigen is unknown. Per-nucleotide qualities are absent, and no much larger clonotype sits a single base away.

Here V drops 5 bases and J drops 6 bases, and the junction holds 13 bases not matched to any gene. The CDR3, cysteine through phenylalanine, is 15 amino acids long. Only the CDR3 DNA stays, 45 bases, in frame from base 1. The germline V gene sets CDR1 to SNHLY and CDR2 to FYNNEI. Sample treatment or condition, as interpreted from the label and publication: live attenuated yellow fever vaccine strain. PBMCs were isolated from peripheral blood using a standard Ficoll-Paque protocol. Dynabeads CD4 and CD8 positive selection kits were used to isolate CD4 and CD8 T-cell fractions. TriZol was used to extract RNA from bulk PBMCs, from CD4 and CD8 fractions, and from dextramer-positive and dextramer-negative fractions. The full study reports these points: Because abundant contaminating clonotypes from the bulk population could be contained in FACS-sorted repertoires, computational filtering was required. Because only a couple of donors were included in the study, the extent to which the findings can be generalized is limited. A small share of clonotypes was detected in both CD4 and CD8 compartments, with the overlap likely arising from convergent recombination. After the booster, most clones that had expanded after primary vaccination were detected again (nearly 98% of CD4 and under 90% of CD8), suggesting broad maintenance of memory. Compared with the primary T-cell response, the secondary T-cell response was faster but weaker, reaching its peak on day 5 rather than on day 15.

The chain is made from TRBV2 and TRBJ2-7; 7 junctional bases match TRBD1. The clonotype originates from a man aged 18 to 30 who received the YFV17D yellow fever vaccine. Sequencing used CD4+ T cells sorted from PBMCs, obtained 10 days after the yellow fever booster vaccination. The DNA reads as follows: TGTGCCAGCAGTTCACCGGGACAGACCCCCGGCGAGCAGTACTTC. This translates into CASSSPGQTPGEQYF.